Sequencing of this TCR beta chain was carried out in a study of OX40 agonist ivuxolimab in advanced cancers. The wider study: The patients received agonistic anti-OX40 (CD134) antibody ivuxolimab.

Trimming removed 0 bases at V and 1 base at J, with 13 bases between. The CDR3 runs 16 residues. The germline gives CDR1 GTSNPN, CDR2 SVGIG (reference sequence). Exclusion applied to patients with autoimmune disease history or systemic immunosuppression. Of note for this clone: What it binds is not known.

Overall study findings and caveats: Which antigen the expanded peripheral T cells recognized is unknown.

Method: immunoSEQ multiplex PCR; TCRdb's copy keeps in-frame clones and lacks some. The sample gives about 82,000 clones, about 91% of which show up once; 2.3% is in the top ten. V usage is TRBV30 and J usage is TRBJ2-1; either TRBD1 or TRBD2 may supply D (5 bases each). The input for sequencing was CD4+ or CD8+ T cells sorted from blood, taken in a trial of the OX40 agonist ivuxolimab. This receptor was identified in an adult with an advanced solid tumor such as melanoma, head and neck, liver or kidney cancer. The CDR3, as DNA: TGTGCCTGGAGTGTACGAAGGGGAGTGTCCTACAATGAGCAGTTCTTC. It specifies CAWSVRRGVSYNEQFF.